Listed here are 25 T cell receptor beta chains from one sample, sequenced in a study of T-cell memory formation after mild COVID-19. MiXCR was run by TCRdb on the 5' RACE reads, yielding one entry per CDR3 protein. The sample yields fewer than 90,000 distinct CDR3 sequences, approximately 13% seen once. The material sequenced was PBMCs or a T cell subset sorted from them (not recorded which). These receptors were taken from an adult woman who had mild COVID-19 (a few samples of this study predate the infection). Cell type and time point are not known.

This chain joins TRBV29-1 and TRBJ2-7, with TRBD2 matching 13 bases. From germline, CDR1 is SQVTM and CDR2 ANQGSEA. The CDR3 is 14 amino acids. Unmatched junction bases numbered 8, after V lost 7 bases and J lost 5 bases. The CDR3 protein is CSAMGLAGSHEQYF. The CDR3 DNA reads as TGCAGCGCAATGGGACTAGCGGGATCACACGAGCAGTACTTC.

The rearrangement links TRBV27 to TRBJ2-7, with D possibly TRBD2 on 5 matching bases. CDR3 length: 15 amino acids. The germline V gene encodes CDR1 MNHEY and CDR2 SMNVEV (reference sequence). Trimming shortened V by 4 bases and J by 6 bases, and 19 bases separated the two germline ends. The CDR3 protein is CASSYGEVPSGEQYF. CDR3 DNA: TGTGCCAGCAGTTACGGGGAAGTGCCTTCGGGCGAGCAGTACTTC.

The chain is built from TRBV12-3 or TRBV12-4 and TRBJ1-1, with a tentative D call TRBD1 (5 bases). The ends were cut back, 5 bases at V and 1 base at J, with 8 bases in the middle. CDR3 length equals 13 residues. DNA of the CDR3: TGTGCCAGCAGTCAGGGCGGGAACACTGAAGCTTTCTTT. It specifies CASSQGGNTEAFF.

This clonotype was observed many times. The J gene is TRBJ2-1, the V gene TRBV4-2; 14 bases are a match to TRBD2. With V trimmed by 2 bases and J by 8 bases, 5 bases remained unmatched. This CDR3 is built from 16 residues. Germline V gives CDR1 LGHNA, CDR2 YNFKEQ. The CDR3 here is CASSQSGTSGSDEQFF. CDR3 in DNA: TGTGCCAGCAGCCAATCCGGGACTAGCGGGAGCGATGAGCAGTTCTTC.

The chain employs TRBV7-9 and TRBJ2-1; D ambiguous. Germline CDR1 is SEHNR and CDR2 is FQNEAQ (reference sequence). Deletions cut 0 bases from V and 0 bases from J, with 9 bases between. This CDR3 is 16 amino acids long. The CDR3 protein is CASSLAVSHSYNEQFF. The CDR3 DNA is TGTGCCAGCAGCTTAGCAGTCTCCCACTCCTACAATGAGCAGTTCTTC.

This clonotype was counted a few times. V and J are TRBV27 and TRBJ2-2; 11 positions match TRBD2. This CDR3 spans 15 amino acids. The trim removed 4 bases at V and 7 bases at J, leaving 5 bases unmatched. In germline, CDR1 is MNHEY, CDR2 SMNVEV (reference sequence). CDR3 DNA: TGTGCCAGCAGTTCTAGCGGGAGGAGGATCGGGGAGCTGTTTTTT. It encodes CASSSSGRRIGELFF.

This clonotype was counted only a few times. The V call is TRBV20-1, the J call TRBJ2-3, with 13 nucleotides matching TRBD2. The trim removed 5 bases at V and 2 bases at J, leaving 1 base unmatched. The V gene's germline CDR1 is DFQATT and CDR2 SNEGSKA (reference sequence). The CDR3 extends over 14 amino acids. CDR3 protein: CSAGTSGDTDTQYF. Here the CDR3 DNA reads TGCAGTGCTGGGACTAGCGGGGACACAGATACGCAGTATTTT.

This clonotype was counted only a few times. The V and J genes are TRBV7-9 and TRBJ2-3; 12 nucleotides match TRBD2. The V gene end was trimmed by 4 bases and the J gene end by 4 bases; junction bases not matched to a gene: 6. Looked up from germline, CDR1 is SEHNR and CDR2 is FQNEAQ (reference sequence). This CDR3 comprises 16 residues. DNA for the CDR3: TGTGCCAGCAGCTCACGACTAGCGGGAGCCGCAGATACGCAGTATTTT. This encodes CASSSRLAGAADTQYF.

This clonotype was found a few times. This chain connects TRBV4-3 to TRBJ2-5; D is uncertain. The V and J ends lost 0 bases and 7 bases respectively, with 12 bases between them. Germline V gene data show CDR1 as LGHNA and CDR2 as YSLEER. CDR3 length: 14 residues. Here the CDR3 reads CASSQDTYKRTQYF. CDR3 DNA sequence: TGCGCCAGCAGCCAAGATACCTACAAGAGGACCCAGTACTTC.

This clonotype was picked up a small number of times. The chain joins TRBV7-2 to TRBJ2-7, with a weak D call TRBD1 (6 bases). This CDR3 has 15 residues. Trimming left V 1 base short and J 0 bases short, with 10 bases between. The germline V gene encodes CDR1 SGHTA and CDR2 FQGNSA. The CDR3 DNA reads TGTGCCAGCAGCTTAGGCAGGGACATCTCCTACGAGCAGTACTTC. This sequence encodes CASSLGRDISYEQYF.

This clonotype occurred once. The chain employs TRBV27 and TRBJ2-7; D possibly matches TRBD1 or TRBD2 (5 bases each). This CDR3 is 14 amino acids long. V was shortened by 3 bases and J by 3 bases, with 12 bases between the two germline ends. Germline V gene data show CDR1 as MNHEY and CDR2 as SMNVEV (reference sequence). The CDR3 here is CASSFGTPYYEQYF. CDR3 nucleotides: TGTGCCAGCAGTTTTGGGACCCCTTACTACGAGCAGTACTTC.

This clonotype came up a few times. V gene TRBV10-2 combines with J gene TRBJ2-1; TRBD2 might be the D (5 bases). Germline values: CDR1 WSHSY, CDR2 SAAADI. CDR3 length: 12 residues. V lost 2 bases to trimming and J lost 8 bases, with 7 bases between them. The CDR3 loop is CASSERRDEQFF. As DNA, the CDR3 is TGCGCCAGCAGTGAGCGGCGGGATGAGCAGTTCTTC.

V and J are TRBV4-2 and TRBJ1-1, with D maybe TRBD1 (5 bases). The CDR3 is 15 residues long. V dropped 4 bases and J dropped 3 bases, with 15 bases sitting between them. The germline V gene has CDR1 LGHNA and CDR2 YNFKEQ. The CDR3 loop is CASSLQRGEDTEAFF. In DNA form, the CDR3 reads TGTGCCAGCAGCCTTCAAAGAGGGGAAGACACTGAAGCTTTCTTT.

The CDR3 nucleotides are TGCAGTGCTAGAGGAACGATAGTCACAGACGATTCCTACGAGCAGTACTTC. This codes for CSARGTIVTDDSYEQYF. The V gene is TRBV20-1, the J gene TRBJ2-7; D remains ambiguous. V was shortened by 1 base and J by 1 base, with 20 bases between the two germline ends. Germline V gene data show CDR1 as DFQATT and CDR2 as SNEGSKA (reference sequence). The CDR3 covers 17 residues.

The table lists this clonotype with a few counts. The V call is TRBV5-6, the J call TRBJ2-7; tentative D call: TRBD2 (5 bases). This CDR3 has 13 amino acids. Trimming removed 5 bases from V and 4 bases from J, with 13 bases in between. The germline V gene encodes CDR1 SGHDT and CDR2 YYEEEE. The CDR3 nucleotides read TGTGCCAGCAGTGGATGGCGAGGGTACGAGCAGTACTTC. It is translated as CASSGWRGYEQYF.

This chain uses TRBV7-8 with TRBJ2-5, with unresolved D. V shed 1 base and J shed 5 bases, with 11 bases lying between them. CDR1 and CDR2 (germline): SGHVS, FQNEAQ. The CDR3 sequence is 14 residues long. The CDR3 protein is CASSLDFLGETQYF. The DNA of the CDR3 is TGTGCCAGCAGCTTAGATTTTCTGGGGGAGACCCAGTACTTC.

There are a few counts of this clonotype. The rearrangement uses TRBV15 and TRBJ1-2; D is ambiguous. V lost 0 bases to trimming and J lost 0 bases, with 11 bases between them. CDR3 length: 16 amino acids. Germline V CDR1 and CDR2: LNHNV, YYDKDF (reference sequence). CDR3 coding DNA: TGTGCCACCAGCAGAGATTCGGTCATTACTAACTATGGCTACACCTTC. This codes for CATSRDSVITNYGYTF.

This chain uses TRBV29-1 with TRBJ2-1; possibly TRBD2 for D (6 bases). CDR1 and CDR2 (germline): SQVTM, ANQGSEA. There are 13 residues in the CDR3. V lost 6 bases, J lost 6 bases, and 15 bases lay in between. CDR3 in DNA: TGCAGCGTGGGTCGAGGTAGCGGCAATGAGCAGTTCTTC. Translated, it gives CSVGRGSGNEQFF.

This clonotype was counted only a few times. The chain is built from TRBV11-2 and TRBJ2-7; TRBD1 matches 12 bases. With V trimmed by 0 bases and J by 0 bases, 15 bases remained unmatched. CDR1 SGHAT and CDR2 FQNNGV come from the germline V gene. This CDR3 region has 21 residues. Here the CDR3 DNA reads TGTGCCAGCAGCTTAGATTGGGTCATAGGGGACAGGGGGCTGGTCTCCTACGAGCAGTACTTC. It encodes CASSLDWVIGDRGLVSYEQYF. The whole variable domain, filled in from reference TRBV11-2 and TRBJ2-7, reads EAGVAQSPRYKIIEKRQSVAFWCNPISGHATLYWYQQILGQGPKLLIQFQNNGVVDDSQLPKDRFSAERLKGVDSTLKIQPAKLEDSAVYLCASSLDWVIGDRGLVSYEQYFGPGTRLTVT.

The chain couples TRBV7-6 to TRBJ1-5; 8 bases agree with TRBD1. The CDR3 consists of 20 residues. Germline CDR1 and CDR2: SGHVS and FNYEAQ. V lost 6 bases and J lost 2; bases outside the gene matches: 21. Here the CDR3 reads CASSPTPGQVGSWGNQPQHF. The DNA for the CDR3 is TGTGCCAGCAGTCCAACCCCGGGACAGGTTGGTTCGTGGGGCAATCAGCCCCAGCATTTT.

The V call is TRBV10-3, the J call TRBJ2-7, with 10 bases aligning to TRBD2. With 3 bases clipped from V and 5 bases from J, the junction kept 10 bases outside the gene matches. The CDR3 covers 16 residues. Per germline, CDR1 ENHRY and CDR2 SYGVKD. The CDR3 loop reads CAISDEAGGPLNEQYF. Written as DNA, the CDR3 is TGTGCCATCAGTGACGAAGCGGGAGGGCCCCTGAACGAGCAGTACTTC.

The chain uses TRBV7-6 and TRBJ2-3; the D gene is possibly TRBD2 (5 bases). The CDR3 length is 15 residues. The ends were cut back, 2 bases at V and 0 bases at J, with 9 bases in the middle. Germline CDR1 and CDR2: SGHVS and FNYEAQ. The CDR3 DNA follows: TGTGCCAGCAGCTTAAGCGGTTCTAGCACAGATACGCAGTATTTT. It codes for CASSLSGSSTDTQYF.

This clonotype was found a few times. V and J are TRBV25-1 and TRBJ2-7; D not resolved. CDR3 length: 11 residues. From germline, CDR1 is MGHDK and CDR2 SYGVNS. V was cut by 6 bases and J by 4 bases, with 7 bases left in between. The CDR3 region is CASRDTYEQYF. The CDR3 DNA reads as TGTGCCAGCAGGGATACATACGAGCAGTACTTC.

The J gene is TRBJ1-2, the V gene TRBV30; tentative D call: TRBD1 (5 bases). Germline lookup yields CDR1 GTSNPN and CDR2 SVGIG (reference sequence). The V end was cut by 5 bases, the J end by 4 bases, with 11 bases between. This CDR3 is 12 amino acids long. Written as DNA, the CDR3 is TGTGCCTGGGCTATCGGGGCCTATGGCTACACCTTC. Translation gives CAWAIGAYGYTF.

This clonotype has ten or more counts. CDR3 protein: CASSLDRGPIGAYEQYF. CDR3 nucleotide sequence: TGTGCCAGCAGCTTGGACAGGGGGCCCATAGGGGCCTACGAGCAGTACTTC. V is TRBV7-8 and J is TRBJ2-7, with 11 bases that match TRBD1. The ends lost 3 bases at V and 2 bases at J; junction bases unmatched: 9. This CDR3 has 17 residues. Germline assignment: CDR1 SGHVS and CDR2 FQNEAQ.